This TCR beta chain originates from a study of blood T cells in healthy people across ages. Together with a sample-barcoded 5' primer, a J-beta primer mix was included in a second PCR lasting roughly 6 to 12 cycles. TCRdb itself ran the 5' RACE reads through MiXCR, one entry per CDR3 protein. The sample contains some 1.1 million distinct CDR3 sequences, around two fifths of which appear only once. V was clipped by 0 bases and J by 9 bases, with 14 bases between them. In germline, CDR1 is LGHDT, CDR2 YNNKEL (reference sequence). This CDR3 spans 15 amino acids. The receptor was isolated from a man younger than 30 in good health. This chain links TRBV3-1 with TRBJ2-2; perhaps TRBD1 as D (6 bases). Sequencing used blood. CDR3 region: CASSQDAVGGRELFF. The CDR3 DNA sequence: TGTGCCAGCAGCCAAGACGCTGTTGGGGGCCGGGAGCTGTTTTTT.